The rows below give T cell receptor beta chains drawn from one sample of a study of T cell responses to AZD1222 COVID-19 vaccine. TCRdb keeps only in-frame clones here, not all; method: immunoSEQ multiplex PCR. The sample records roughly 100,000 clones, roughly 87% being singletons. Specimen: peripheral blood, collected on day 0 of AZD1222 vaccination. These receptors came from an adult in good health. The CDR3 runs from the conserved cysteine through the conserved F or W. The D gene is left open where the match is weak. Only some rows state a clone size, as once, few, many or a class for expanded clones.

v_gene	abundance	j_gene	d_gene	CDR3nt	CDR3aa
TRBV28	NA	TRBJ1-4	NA	TGTGCCAGCAGCCGAGCGGACACAGCCCGGGAAAAACTGTTTTTT	CASSRADTAREKLFF
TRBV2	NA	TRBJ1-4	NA	TGTGCCAGCAGCCAATCTCAAAGGGGCGAAAAACTGTTTTTT	CASSQSQRGEKLFF
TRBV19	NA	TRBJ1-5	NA	TGTGCCAGTAGTATCGGGACGCAGAATCAGCCCCAGCATTTT	CASSIGTQNQPQHF
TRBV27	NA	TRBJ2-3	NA	TGTGCCAGCAGTTTAGGCGTTCGGGGCACAGATACGCAGTATTTT	CASSLGVRGTDTQYF
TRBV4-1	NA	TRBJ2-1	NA	TGCGCCAGCAGCCCAGGTCGAGGGAGGAGCTCCTACAATGAGCAGTTCTTC	CASSPGRGRSSYNEQFF
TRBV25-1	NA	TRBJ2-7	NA	TGTGCCAGCAGTGGGGACGGTTCCTACGAGCAGTACTTC	CASSGDGSYEQYF
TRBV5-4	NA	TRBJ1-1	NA	TGTGCCAGCAGCTTGGGACAGATTAACACTGAAGCTTTCTTT	CASSLGQINTEAFF
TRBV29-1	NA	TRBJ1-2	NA	TGCAGCGTTGAAGAGGCAACCTACACCTTC	CSVEEATYTF
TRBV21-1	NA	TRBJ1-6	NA	TGTGCCCGCCTGGGAAAGGGCTTATGGCTAGGCCCCCTCCACTTT	CARLGKGLWLGPLHF
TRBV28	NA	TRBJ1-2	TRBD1	TGTGCCAGCAGCACACAGGGGGCGAGTGGCTACACCTTC	CASSTQGASGYTF
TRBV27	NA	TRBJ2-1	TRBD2	TGTGCCAGCAGTTCCGGGACTAGCGGGAACAATGAGCAGTTCTTC	CASSSGTSGNNEQFF
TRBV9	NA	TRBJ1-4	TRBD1	TGTGCCAGCAGCCCCACAGGGGTCCTCGCAACTAATGAAAAACTGTTTTTT	CASSPTGVLATNEKLFF
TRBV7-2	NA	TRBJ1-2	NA	TGTGCCAGCAGCTTAGATACCATAAACTATGGCTACACCTTC	CASSLDTINYGYTF
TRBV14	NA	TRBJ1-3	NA	TGTGCCAGCAGCCAAGCCGCTGGATCCCTTGGGACCATATATTTT	CASSQAAGSLGTIYF
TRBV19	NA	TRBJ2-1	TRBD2	TGTGCCAGTATGGGACTAGCGGTAAACAATGAGCAGTTCTTC	CASMGLAVNNEQFF
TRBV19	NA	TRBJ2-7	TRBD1	TGTGCCAGTAGTATAGAGTTAGCCGGGACAGGAGAGCAGTACTTC	CASSIELAGTGEQYF
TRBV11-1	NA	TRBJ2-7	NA	TGTGCCAGCAGCTTCAAAAGTCCCCCAAACGAGCAGTACTTC	CASSFKSPPNEQYF
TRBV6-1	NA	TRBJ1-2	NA	TGTGCCAGCAGTGAAGAGATGGGAGGCTACACCTTC	CASSEEMGGYTF
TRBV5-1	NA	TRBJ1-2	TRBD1	TGCGCCAGCAGCTGGACGGGGACAGGGGTGAATGGCTACACCTTC	CASSWTGTGVNGYTF
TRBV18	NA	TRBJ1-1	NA	TGTGCCAGCTCACCTAGCGACAGGTCTAACGCTTTCTTT	CASSPSDRSNAFF
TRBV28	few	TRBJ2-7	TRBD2	TGTGCCAGCAGTTTTAGTTGGACTAGCGGGAGCTCCTACGAGCAGTACTTC	CASSFSWTSGSSYEQYF
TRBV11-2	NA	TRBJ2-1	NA	TGTGCCAGCAGCGAAGGTAGGAATGAGCAGTTCTTC	CASSEGRNEQFF
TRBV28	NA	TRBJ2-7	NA	TGTGCCAGCAGTTTTCGGGCCGACTACTCCTACGAGCAGTACTTC	CASSFRADYSYEQYF
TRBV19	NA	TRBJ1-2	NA	TGTGCCAGTAGTAACCCGAGCAGGGCAAACTATGGCTACACCTTC	CASSNPSRANYGYTF
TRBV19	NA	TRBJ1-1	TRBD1	TGTGCCAGTAGTTTCCGGACAGGGATGAACACTGAAGCTTTCTTT	CASSFRTGMNTEAFF
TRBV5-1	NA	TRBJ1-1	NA	TGCGCCAGCAGCTGGACCGACAACCTGAACACTGAAGCTTTCTTT	CASSWTDNLNTEAFF
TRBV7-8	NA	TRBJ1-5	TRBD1	TGTGCCAGCAGCTTTTTTACCGGGACAGGGGGTACTCAGCCCCAGCATTTT	CASSFFTGTGGTQPQHF
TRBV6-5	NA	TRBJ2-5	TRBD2	TGTGCCAGCAGTCCTCTAGCGGGAGAGTCGGAGACCCAGTACTTC	CASSPLAGESETQYF
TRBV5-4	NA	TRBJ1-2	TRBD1	TGTGCCAGCAGCTTGGCCCCGGGACAGGGGGTCAATGGCTACACCTTC	CASSLAPGQGVNGYTF
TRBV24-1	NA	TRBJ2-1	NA	TGTGCCACCAGTGATTACAGGTTCAACAATGAGCAGTTCTTC	CATSDYRFNNEQFF
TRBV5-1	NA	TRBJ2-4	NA	TGCGCCAGCAGCCAAGACCAAAACATTCAGTACTTC	CASSQDQNIQYF
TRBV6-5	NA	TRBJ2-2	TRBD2	TGTGCCAGCAGTTTAGCGGGAGGGGGCACCGGGGAGCTGTTTTTT	CASSLAGGGTGELFF
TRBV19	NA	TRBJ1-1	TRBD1	TGTGCCAGTACCCCCCGGGACAGGGACTACACTGAAGCTTTCTTT	CASTPRDRDYTEAFF
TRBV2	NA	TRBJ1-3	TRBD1	TGTGCCAGCAGTACCAGCGGGGGACAGGGTTCTGGAAACACCATATATTTT	CASSTSGGQGSGNTIYF
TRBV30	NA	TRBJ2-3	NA	TGTGCCTGGAGTGGTGGTCTAACCGATACGCAGTATTTT	CAWSGGLTDTQYF
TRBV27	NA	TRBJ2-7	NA	TGTGCCAGCAGTTTAGAAGTGGCCGGCTACGAGCAGTACTTC	CASSLEVAGYEQYF
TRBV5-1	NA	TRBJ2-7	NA	TGCGCCAGCAGCATGGGACGGGCCAACCCCTCCTACGAGCAGTACTTC	CASSMGRANPSYEQYF
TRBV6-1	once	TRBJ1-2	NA	TGTGCCAGCAGTGAAGAGGGCAGCTACACCTTC	CASSEEGSYTF
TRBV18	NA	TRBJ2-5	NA	TGTGCCAGCTCACCATCGGAGACCCAGTACTTC	CASSPSETQYF
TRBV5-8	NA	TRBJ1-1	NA	TGTGCCAGCACTCCTTCCACAATACAGGGTACTGAAGCTTTCTTT	CASTPSTIQGTEAFF
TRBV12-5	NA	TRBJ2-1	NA	TGTGCTAGTGGTTTGGGGCGGGAAAACAATGAGCAGTTCTTC	CASGLGRENNEQFF
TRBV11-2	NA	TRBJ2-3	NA	TGTGCCAGCAGCTTAGATGGTCGGAGCACAGATACGCAGTATTTT	CASSLDGRSTDTQYF
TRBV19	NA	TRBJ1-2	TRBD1	TGTGCCAGTAGTGCGGACAGGGCCTATGGCTACACCTTC	CASSADRAYGYTF
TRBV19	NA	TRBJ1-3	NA	TGTGCCAGTAGTACAGGTGCCTCTGGAAACACCATATATTTT	CASSTGASGNTIYF
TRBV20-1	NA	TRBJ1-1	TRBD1	TGCAGCACAGGGGCCAATGAAGCTTTCTTT	CSTGANEAFF
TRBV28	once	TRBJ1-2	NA	TGTGCCACCCCTTCGGGGCACTATGGCTACACCTTC	CATPSGHYGYTF
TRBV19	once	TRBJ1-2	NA	TGTGCCAGTAGTACCCAGGGTAACTATGGCTACACCTTC	CASSTQGNYGYTF
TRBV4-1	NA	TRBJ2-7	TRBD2	TGCGCCAGCAGCCAACTTCCTAGCGGGACGCCCTACGAGCAGTACTTC	CASSQLPSGTPYEQYF